This T cell receptor (beta chain) was captured by sequencing in a study of PD-1 blockade in classical Hodgkin lymphoma. On this clone: The antigen remains undetermined.

General observations from the study: The causes of the repertoire differences, possibly disease activity or prior therapy, remain undefined. Complete responders entered with baseline diversity on par with newly diagnosed patients, the results showed. In newly diagnosed patients, baseline TCR diversity was reportedly below that of healthy donors.

The time point was: cycle 4 day 1 (C4D1), after 5 to 7 weeks of nivolumab. Every single patient, without exception, relapsed after autologous stem cell transplantation, and brentuximab vedotin exposure varied. Libraries were prepared by immunoSEQ multiplex PCR; TCRdb keeps only in-frame clonotypes and omits some of them. The sample records some 28,000 clones, roughly 82% being singletons. The material was peripheral blood mononuclear cells (PBMCs), obtained before the fourth cycle of nivolumab. This sequence was found in a human donor with classical Hodgkin lymphoma.

Here the CDR3 reads CASSVDHTSYEQYF. CDR3 DNA sequence: TGTGCCAGCAGCGTAGATCACACCTCCTACGAGCAGTACTTC. The chain employs TRBV9 and TRBJ2-7, with unresolved D. Germline V gene sequence: CDR1 SGDLS, CDR2 YYNGEE. CDR3 length: 14 amino acids. Trimming shortened V by 0 bases and J by 0 bases, and 7 bases separated the two germline ends. The full variable domain, completed using reference TRBV9 and TRBJ2-7, is DSGVTQTPKHLITATGQRVTLRCSPRSGDLSVYWYQQSLDQGLQFLIQYYNGEERAKGNILERFSAQQFPDLHSELNLSSLELGDSALYFCASSVDHTSYEQYFGPGTRLTVT.